This T cell receptor beta chain was recovered during a study of identical twins. CDR3 length: 15 residues. Germline V gene lookup returns CDR1 MGHRA and CDR2 YSYEKL. Trimming took off 4 bases at V and 3 bases at J, with 15 bases between the two ends. TCRdb recomputed calls from the 5' RACE reads with MiXCR, one row per CDR3 protein. In the table there are roughly 490,000 distinct CDR3 sequences, roughly an eighth of which are singletons. With regard to this clonotype: The antigen is unknown.

Study findings and constraints: In beta out-of-frame sequences, the excess sharing between twins was weaker. Compared with models, monozygotic twins showed more out-of-frame TCR alpha sharing.

This sample also appeared in a second study, on yellow fever vaccine responses in identical twins.

This clonotype was obtained from a woman younger than 30 in good health. The chain is built from TRBV4-1 and TRBJ1-1, with D perhaps TRBD1 (5 bases). Sequenced: CD4+ T cells sorted from blood. CDR3 sequence: CASSPRAEGYTEAFF. Written as DNA, the CDR3 is TGCGCCAGCAGCCCGAGGGCGGAGGGGTACACTGAAGCTTTCTTT.